The clone carrying this TCR beta chain was seen once. This entry comes from a study of blood T cell repertoires in COVID-19. Looking at the study overall: Material from acute and convalescent COVID-19 was sourced from the United States, Italy and Spain. PBMCs, B-cell-depleted T cells, or T cells provided the cDNA or gDNA that made up the material.

The CDR3 totals 16 residues. Germline CDR1 and CDR2: KGHSH and LQKENI. V dropped 3 bases and J dropped 3; count of bases not matched to a gene: 6. Under the authors' procedure: Amplification of reference gene primers provided the estimated nucleated cell counts. Sequencing used immunoSEQ multiplex PCR; TCRdb keeps in-frame clones, though not all of them. D and trimming were read from the DNA, whereas the V and J calls and clone size are those reported in that table. The sample lists over 85,000 clones, roughly 82% occurring once. The sequencing input was peripheral blood. The chain couples TRBV18 to TRBJ2-3; TRBD1 aligns across 10 bases. The origin of this receptor is a man aged 55 to 70 with acute or convalescent COVID-19. CDR3 loop: CASSPFPGQGTDTQYF. CDR3 coding DNA: TGTGCCAGCTCACCTTTTCCGGGACAGGGGACAGATACGCAGTATTTT. Together with reference TRBV18 and TRBJ2-3, the CDR3 gives the full variable domain: NAGVMQNPRHLVRRRGQEARLRCSPMKGHSHVYWYRQLPEEGLKFMVYLQKENIIDESGMPKERFSAEFPKEGPSILRIQQVVRGDSAAYFCASSPFPGQGTDTQYFGPGTRLTVL.